The present TCR beta chain was sequenced within a study of T cell responses to AZD1222 COVID-19 vaccine. At the level of the study: Pooling was applied to second doses at about 4 or about 12 weeks.

Clones were sequenced by immunoSEQ multiplex PCR, and TCRdb holds only the in-frame ones, with some missing. The table lists approximately 100,000 clones, about 86% of them singletons. Trimming took 4 bases from V and 5 from J, leaving 17 bases between them. Germline V CDR1 and CDR2: LNHDA, SQIVND (reference sequence). The length of the CDR3 is 15 residues. Sequenced material: peripheral blood, taken on day 0 of AZD1222 vaccination. This clonotype was sampled from an adult in good health. The chain joins TRBV19 to TRBJ1-1; D is possibly TRBD1 (6 bases). The DNA of the CDR3 is TGTGCCAGTAGTACGCAATCCAGGGGAGGAACTGAAGCTTTCTTT. Translation gives CASSTQSRGGTEAFF.